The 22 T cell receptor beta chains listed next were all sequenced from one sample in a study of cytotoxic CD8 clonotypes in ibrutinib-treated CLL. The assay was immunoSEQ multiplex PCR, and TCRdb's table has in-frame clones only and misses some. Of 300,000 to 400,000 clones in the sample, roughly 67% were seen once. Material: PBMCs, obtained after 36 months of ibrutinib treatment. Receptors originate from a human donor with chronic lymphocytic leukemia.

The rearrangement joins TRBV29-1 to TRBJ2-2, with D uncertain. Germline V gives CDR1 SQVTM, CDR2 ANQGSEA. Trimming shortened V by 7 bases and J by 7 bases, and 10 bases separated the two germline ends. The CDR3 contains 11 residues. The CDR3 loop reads CSGKRDGELFF. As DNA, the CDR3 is TGCAGCGGGAAAAGGGACGGGGAGCTGTTTTTT.

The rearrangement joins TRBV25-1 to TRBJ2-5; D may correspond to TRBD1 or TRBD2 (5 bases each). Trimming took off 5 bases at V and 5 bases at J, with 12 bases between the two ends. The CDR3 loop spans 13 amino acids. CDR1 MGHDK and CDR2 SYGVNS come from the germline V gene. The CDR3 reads CASSFRGGETQYF. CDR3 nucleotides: TGTGCCAGCAGTTTCCGGGGCGGCGAGACCCAGTACTTC.

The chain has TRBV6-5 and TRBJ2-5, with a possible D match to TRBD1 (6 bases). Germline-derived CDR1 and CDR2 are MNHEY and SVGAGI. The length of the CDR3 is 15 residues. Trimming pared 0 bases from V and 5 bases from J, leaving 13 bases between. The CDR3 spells CASSYSGGGGETQYF. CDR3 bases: TGTGCCAGCAGTTACTCGGGTGGGGGCGGTGAGACCCAGTACTTC.

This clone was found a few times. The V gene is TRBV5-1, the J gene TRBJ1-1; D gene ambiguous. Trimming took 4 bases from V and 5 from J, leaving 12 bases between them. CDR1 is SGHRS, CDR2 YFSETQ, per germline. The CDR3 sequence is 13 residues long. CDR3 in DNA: TGCGCCAGCAGCATGTTCAAGGGTACTGAAGCTTTCTTT. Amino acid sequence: CASSMFKGTEAFF.

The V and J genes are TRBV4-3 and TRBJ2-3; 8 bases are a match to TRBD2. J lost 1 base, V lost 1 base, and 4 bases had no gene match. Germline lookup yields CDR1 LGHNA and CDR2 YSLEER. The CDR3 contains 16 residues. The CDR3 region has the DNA TGCGCCAGCAGCCAAGTAGTGACTAGCGGCACAGATACGCAGTATTTT. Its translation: CASSQVVTSGTDTQYF.

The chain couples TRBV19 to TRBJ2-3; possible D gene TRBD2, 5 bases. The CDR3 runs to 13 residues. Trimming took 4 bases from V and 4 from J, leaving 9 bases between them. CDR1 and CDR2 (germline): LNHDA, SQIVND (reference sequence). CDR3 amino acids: CASSTGGPDTQYF. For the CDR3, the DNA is TGTGCCAGTAGTACCGGAGGTCCAGATACGCAGTATTTT.

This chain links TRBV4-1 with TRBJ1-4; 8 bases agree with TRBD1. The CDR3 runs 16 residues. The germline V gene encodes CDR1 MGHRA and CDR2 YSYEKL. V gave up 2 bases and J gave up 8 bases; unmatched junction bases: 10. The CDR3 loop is CASSQLGRTGPEKLFF. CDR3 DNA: TGCGCCAGCAGCCAATTAGGGAGGACAGGGCCCGAAAAACTGTTTTTT.

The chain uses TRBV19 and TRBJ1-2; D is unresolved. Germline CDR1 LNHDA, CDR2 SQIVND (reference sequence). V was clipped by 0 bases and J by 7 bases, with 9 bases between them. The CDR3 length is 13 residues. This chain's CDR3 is CASSIDRVAGYTF. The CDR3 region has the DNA TGTGCCAGTAGTATAGATCGGGTTGCTGGCTACACCTTC.

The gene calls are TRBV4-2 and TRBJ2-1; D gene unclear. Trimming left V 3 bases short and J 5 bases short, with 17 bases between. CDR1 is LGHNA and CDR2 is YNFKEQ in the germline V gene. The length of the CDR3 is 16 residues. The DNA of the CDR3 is TGTGCCAGCAGCCATAGGGCCCCCTTTACGGACAATGAGCAGTTCTTC. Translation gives CASSHRAPFTDNEQFF.

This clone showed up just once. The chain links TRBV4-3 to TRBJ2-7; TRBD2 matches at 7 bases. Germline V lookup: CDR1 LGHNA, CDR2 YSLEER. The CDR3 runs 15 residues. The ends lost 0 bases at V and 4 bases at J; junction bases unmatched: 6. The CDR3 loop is CASSQDGLAAYEQYF. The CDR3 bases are TGCGCCAGCAGCCAAGATGGGCTAGCGGCATACGAGCAGTACTTC.

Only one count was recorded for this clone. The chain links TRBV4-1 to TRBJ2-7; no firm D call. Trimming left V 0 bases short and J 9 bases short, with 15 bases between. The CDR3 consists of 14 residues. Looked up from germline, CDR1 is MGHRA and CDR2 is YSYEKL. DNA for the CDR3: TGCGCCAGCAGCCAAGAAGCGACTGTCCTTGGGCAGTACTTC. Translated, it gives CASSQEATVLGQYF.

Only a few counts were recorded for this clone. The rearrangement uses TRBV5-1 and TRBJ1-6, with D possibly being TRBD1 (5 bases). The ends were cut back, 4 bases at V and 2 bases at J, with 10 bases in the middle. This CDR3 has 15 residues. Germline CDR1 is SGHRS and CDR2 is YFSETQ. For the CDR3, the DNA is TGCGCCAGCAGCCCGTCGGGGGCCTATAATTCACCCCTCCACTTT. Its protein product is CASSPSGAYNSPLHF. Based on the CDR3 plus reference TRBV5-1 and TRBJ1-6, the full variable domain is KAGVTQTPRYLIKTRGQQVTLSCSPISGHRSVSWYQQTPGQGLQFLFEYFSETQRNKGNFPGRFSGRQFSNSRSEMNVSTLELGDSALYLCASSPSGAYNSPLHFGNGTRLTVT.

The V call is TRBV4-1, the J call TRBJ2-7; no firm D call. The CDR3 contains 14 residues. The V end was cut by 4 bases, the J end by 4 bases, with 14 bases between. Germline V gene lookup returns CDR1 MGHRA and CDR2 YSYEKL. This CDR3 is CASSPVVGEYEQYF. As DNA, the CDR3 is TGCGCCAGCAGCCCCGTGGTTGGGGAATACGAGCAGTACTTC.

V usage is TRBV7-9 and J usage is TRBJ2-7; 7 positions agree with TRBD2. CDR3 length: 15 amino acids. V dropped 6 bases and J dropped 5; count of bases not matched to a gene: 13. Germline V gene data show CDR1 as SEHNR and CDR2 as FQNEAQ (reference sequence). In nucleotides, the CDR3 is TGTGCCAGCAGTCGACGCCCAGCGGGACCCCACGAGCAGTACTTC. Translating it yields CASSRRPAGPHEQYF.

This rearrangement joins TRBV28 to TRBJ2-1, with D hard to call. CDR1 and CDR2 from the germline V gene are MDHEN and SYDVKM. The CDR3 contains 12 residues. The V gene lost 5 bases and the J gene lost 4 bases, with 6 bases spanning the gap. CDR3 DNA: TGTGCCAGCAGTCTAGAATACAATGAGCAGTTCTTC. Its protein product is CASSLEYNEQFF.

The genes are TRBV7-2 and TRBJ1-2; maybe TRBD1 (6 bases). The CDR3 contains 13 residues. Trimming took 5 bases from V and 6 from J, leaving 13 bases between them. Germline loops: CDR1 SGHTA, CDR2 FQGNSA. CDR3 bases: TGTGCCAGCAGCACATACAGGGACAATGGCTACACCTTC. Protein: CASSTYRDNGYTF.

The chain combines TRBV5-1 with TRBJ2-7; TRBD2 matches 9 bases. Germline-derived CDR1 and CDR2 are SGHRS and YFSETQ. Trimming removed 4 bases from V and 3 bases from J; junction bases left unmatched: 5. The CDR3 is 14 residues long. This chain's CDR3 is CASSPWTSDYEQYF. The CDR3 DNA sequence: TGCGCCAGCAGCCCGTGGACTAGCGACTACGAGCAGTACTTC.

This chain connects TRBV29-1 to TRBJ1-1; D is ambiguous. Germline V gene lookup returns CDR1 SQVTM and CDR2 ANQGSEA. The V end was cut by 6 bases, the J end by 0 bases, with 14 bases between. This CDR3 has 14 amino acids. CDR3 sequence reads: CSVIERFMNTEAFF. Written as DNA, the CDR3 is TGCAGCGTGATTGAACGGTTCATGAACACTGAAGCTTTCTTT.

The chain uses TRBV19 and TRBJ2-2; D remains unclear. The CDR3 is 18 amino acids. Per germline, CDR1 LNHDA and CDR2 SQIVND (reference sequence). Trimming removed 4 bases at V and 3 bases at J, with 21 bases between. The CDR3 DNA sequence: TGTGCCAGTAGTACGCGGTATCTTCCTAGTACTTACACCGGGGAGCTGTTTTTT. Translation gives CASSTRYLPSTYTGELFF.

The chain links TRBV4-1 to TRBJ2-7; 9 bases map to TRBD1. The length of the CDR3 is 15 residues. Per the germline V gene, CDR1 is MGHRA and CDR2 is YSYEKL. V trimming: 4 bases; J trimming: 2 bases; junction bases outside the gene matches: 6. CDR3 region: CASSLGQGETYEQYF. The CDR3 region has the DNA TGCGCCAGCAGCCTGGGACAGGGAGAGACCTACGAGCAGTACTTC.

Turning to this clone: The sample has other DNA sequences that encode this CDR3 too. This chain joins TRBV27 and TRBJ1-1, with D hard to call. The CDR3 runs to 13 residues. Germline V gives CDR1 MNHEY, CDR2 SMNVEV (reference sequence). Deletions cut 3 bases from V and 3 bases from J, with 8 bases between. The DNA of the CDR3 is TGTGCCAGCAGTTTTTTTCGGGACACTGAAGCTTTCTTT. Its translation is CASSFFRDTEAFF.

CDR3 in amino acids: CASSLEGTSYEQYF. DNA for the CDR3: TGCGCCAGCAGCTTGGAGGGGACGTCGTACGAGCAGTACTTC. V gene TRBV5-1 combines with J gene TRBJ2-7; either TRBD1 or TRBD2 may supply D (5 bases each). Germline CDR1 reads SGHRS; CDR2 reads YFSETQ. This CDR3 region has 14 residues. With 0 bases removed from V and 4 bases from J, the gap between germline ends came to 11 bases.